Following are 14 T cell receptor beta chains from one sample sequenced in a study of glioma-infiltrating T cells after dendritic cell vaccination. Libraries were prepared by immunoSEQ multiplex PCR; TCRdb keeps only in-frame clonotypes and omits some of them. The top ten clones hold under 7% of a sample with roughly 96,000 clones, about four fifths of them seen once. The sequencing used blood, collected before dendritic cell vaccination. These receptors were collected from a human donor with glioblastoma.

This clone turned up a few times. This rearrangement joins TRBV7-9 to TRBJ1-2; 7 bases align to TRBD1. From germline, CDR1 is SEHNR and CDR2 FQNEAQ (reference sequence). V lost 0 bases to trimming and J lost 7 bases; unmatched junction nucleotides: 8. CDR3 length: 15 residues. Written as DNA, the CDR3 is TGTGCCAGCAGCTTAGCTAGGAAGGGGGCATCTGGCTACACCTTC. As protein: CASSLARKGASGYTF.

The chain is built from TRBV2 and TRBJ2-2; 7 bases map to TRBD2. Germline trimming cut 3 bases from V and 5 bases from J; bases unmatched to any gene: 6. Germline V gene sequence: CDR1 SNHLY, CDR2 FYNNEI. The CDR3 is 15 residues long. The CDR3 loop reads CASSDSGQSTGELFF. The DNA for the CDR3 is TGTGCCAGCAGTGATAGCGGGCAGAGTACCGGGGAGCTGTTTTTT.

CDR3 region: CASRDNRNTIYF. CDR3 DNA: TGTGCCAGCCGGGACAACCGAAACACCATATATTTT. The chain uses TRBV2 and TRBJ1-3, with a possible D match to TRBD1 (6 bases). Trimming took 8 bases from V and 5 from J, leaving 10 bases between them. Germline values: CDR1 SNHLY, CDR2 FYNNEI. The CDR3 runs 12 residues.

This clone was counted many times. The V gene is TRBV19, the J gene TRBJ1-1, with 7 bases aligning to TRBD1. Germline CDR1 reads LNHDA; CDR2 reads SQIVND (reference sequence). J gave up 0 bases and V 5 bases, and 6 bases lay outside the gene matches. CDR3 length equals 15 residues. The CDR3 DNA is TGTGCCAGTAGTGTACAGGGGCGCCTGAACACTGAAGCTTTCTTT. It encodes CASSVQGRLNTEAFF.

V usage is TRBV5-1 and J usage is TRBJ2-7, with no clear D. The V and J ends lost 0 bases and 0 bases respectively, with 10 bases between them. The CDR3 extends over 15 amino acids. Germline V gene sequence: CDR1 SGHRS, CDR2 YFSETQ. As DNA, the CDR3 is TGCGCCAGCAGCTTGGAAAACTTCCCCTCCTACGAGCAGTACTTC. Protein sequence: CASSLENFPSYEQYF.

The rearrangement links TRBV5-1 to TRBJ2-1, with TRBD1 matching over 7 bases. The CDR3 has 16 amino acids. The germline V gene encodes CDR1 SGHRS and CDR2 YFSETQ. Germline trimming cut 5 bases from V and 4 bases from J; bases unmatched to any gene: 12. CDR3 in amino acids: CASSPIRQGQYNEQFF. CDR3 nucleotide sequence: TGCGCCAGCAGTCCTATTAGACAGGGTCAATACAATGAGCAGTTCTTC.

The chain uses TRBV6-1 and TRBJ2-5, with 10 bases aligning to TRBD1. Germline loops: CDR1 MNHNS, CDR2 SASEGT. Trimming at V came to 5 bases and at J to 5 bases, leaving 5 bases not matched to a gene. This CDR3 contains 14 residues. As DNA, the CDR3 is TGTGCCAGCAGTCGGACAGGGGGAGAGGAGACCCAGTACTTC. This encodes CASSRTGGEETQYF.

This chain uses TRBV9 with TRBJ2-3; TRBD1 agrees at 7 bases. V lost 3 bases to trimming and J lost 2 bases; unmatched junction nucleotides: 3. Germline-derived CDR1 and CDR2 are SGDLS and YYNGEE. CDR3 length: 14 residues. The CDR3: CASSAGQNTDTQYF. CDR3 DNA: TGTGCCAGCAGCGCGGGACAGAACACAGATACGCAGTATTTT.

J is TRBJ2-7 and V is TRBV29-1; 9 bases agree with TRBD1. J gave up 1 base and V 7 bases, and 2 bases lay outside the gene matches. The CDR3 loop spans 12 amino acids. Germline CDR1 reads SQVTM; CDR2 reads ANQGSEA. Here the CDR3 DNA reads TGCAGCGCCGGGACAGGGTCCTACGAGCAGTACTTC. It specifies CSAGTGSYEQYF.

The CDR3 loop reads CASSTLGQGISGGELFF. The CDR3 DNA follows: TGTGCCAGTAGTACCCTGGGACAGGGAATTTCTGGCGGGGAGCTGTTTTTT. V is TRBV19 and J is TRBJ2-2; 9 nucleotides line up with TRBD1. The germline V gene has CDR1 LNHDA and CDR2 SQIVND (reference sequence). J lost 7 bases, V lost 4 bases, and 13 bases had no gene match. The CDR3 spans 17 residues.

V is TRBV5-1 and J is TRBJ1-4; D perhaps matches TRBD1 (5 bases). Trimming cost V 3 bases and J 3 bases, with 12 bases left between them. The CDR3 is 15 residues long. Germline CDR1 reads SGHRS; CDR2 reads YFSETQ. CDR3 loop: CASSSSGSANEKLFF. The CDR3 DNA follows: TGCGCCAGCAGCTCATCAGGGTCGGCTAATGAAAAACTGTTTTTT.

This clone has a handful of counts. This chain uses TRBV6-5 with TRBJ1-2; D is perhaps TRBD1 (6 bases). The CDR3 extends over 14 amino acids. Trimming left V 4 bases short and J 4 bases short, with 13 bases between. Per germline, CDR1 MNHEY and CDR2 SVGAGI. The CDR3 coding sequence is TGTGCCAGCAGTTCCTTGTCACAGGGCTATGGCTACACCTTC. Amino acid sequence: CASSSLSQGYGYTF.

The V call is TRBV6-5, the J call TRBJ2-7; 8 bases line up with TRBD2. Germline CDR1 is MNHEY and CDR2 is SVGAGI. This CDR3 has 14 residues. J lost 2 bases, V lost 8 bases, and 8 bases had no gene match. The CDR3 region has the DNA TGTGCCAGCCATCAAGCGGGGGATCCCTACGAGCAGTACTTC. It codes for CASHQAGDPYEQYF.

Here the CDR3 DNA reads TGTGCTAGTGGTTCTGGACAGGGCCCTTCACCCCTCCACTTT. It is translated as CASGSGQGPSPLHF. The chain uses TRBV12-5 and TRBJ1-6; 8 positions match TRBD1. The length of the CDR3 is 14 residues. The V gene end was trimmed by 4 bases and the J gene end by 9 bases; junction bases not matched to a gene: 5. Germline V gene sequence: CDR1 LGHNT, CDR2 FRNRAP.